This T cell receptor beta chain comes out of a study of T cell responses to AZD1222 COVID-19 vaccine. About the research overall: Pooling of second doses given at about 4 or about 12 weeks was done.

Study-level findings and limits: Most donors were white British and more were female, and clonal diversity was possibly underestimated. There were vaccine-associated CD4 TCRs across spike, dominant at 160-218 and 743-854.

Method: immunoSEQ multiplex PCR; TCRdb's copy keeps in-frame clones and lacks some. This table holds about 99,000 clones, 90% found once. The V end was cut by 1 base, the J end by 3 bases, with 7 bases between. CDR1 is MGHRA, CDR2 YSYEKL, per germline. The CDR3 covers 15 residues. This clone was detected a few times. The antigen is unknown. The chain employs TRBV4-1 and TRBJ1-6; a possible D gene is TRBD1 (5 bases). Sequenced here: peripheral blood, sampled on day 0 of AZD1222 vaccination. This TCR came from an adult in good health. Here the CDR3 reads CASSQGGDYNSPLHF. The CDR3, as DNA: TGCGCCAGCAGCCAAGGGGGCGACTATAATTCACCCCTCCACTTT.